The 10 T cell receptor beta chains below come from one sample, sequenced in a study of OX40 agonist ivuxolimab in advanced cancers. Assay used: immunoSEQ multiplex PCR; TCRdb lists only in-frame clones, some missing. Of roughly 90,000 clones in the sample, roughly 89% were seen once. The sequencing used CD4+ or CD8+ T cells sorted from blood, collected in a trial of the OX40 agonist ivuxolimab. These receptors originate from an adult with an advanced solid tumor such as melanoma, head and neck, liver or kidney cancer.

The CDR3 DNA sequence: TGTGCCAGCAGCCCGGGGAGGGGGAGCCCTGGGGGCACTGAAGCTTTCTTT. Translation gives CASSPGRGSPGGTEAFF. The gene calls are TRBV7-9 and TRBJ1-1, with D perhaps TRBD1 (6 bases). Germline CDR1 SEHNR, CDR2 FQNEAQ (reference sequence). CDR3 length: 17 amino acids. The V and J ends lost 5 bases and 4 bases respectively, with 23 bases between them.

The gene calls are TRBV9 and TRBJ2-7; TRBD2 agrees at 9 bases. The CDR3 sequence is 14 residues long. Germline CDR1 reads SGDLS; CDR2 reads YYNGEE. V gave up 0 bases and J gave up 3 bases; unmatched junction bases: 1. The CDR3 region has the DNA TGTGCCAGCAGCGTAGATAGCGGGGGCTACGAGCAGTACTTC. This codes for CASSVDSGGYEQYF. Together with reference TRBV9 and TRBJ2-7, the CDR3 gives the full variable domain: DSGVTQTPKHLITATGQRVTLRCSPRSGDLSVYWYQQSLDQGLQFLIQYYNGEERAKGNILERFSAQQFPDLHSELNLSSLELGDSALYFCASSVDSGGYEQYFGPGTRLTVT.

V and J are TRBV30 and TRBJ2-7, with TRBD1 matching over 7 bases. The ends lost 4 bases at V and 3 bases at J; junction bases unmatched: 3. Germline CDR1 is GTSNPN and CDR2 is SVGIG (reference sequence). The CDR3 has 12 amino acids. The CDR3 DNA follows: TGTGCCTGGACCAGGGACAGCTACGAGCAGTACTTC. Translating gives CAWTRDSYEQYF.

The CDR3 DNA reads as TGTGCCAGCAGCTTAGGACAGGGTTTGGGCGGTAATCAGCCCCAGCATTTT. This encodes CASSLGQGLGGNQPQHF. V usage is TRBV7-2 and J usage is TRBJ1-5, with 7 bases matching TRBD1. This CDR3 spans 17 amino acids. From germline, CDR1 is SGHTA and CDR2 FQGNSA. The V and J ends lost 1 base and 4 bases, in that order; junction bases with no gene match: 10.

J is TRBJ2-7 and V is TRBV5-6; possible D gene TRBD2, 6 bases. The CDR3 extends over 13 amino acids. Germline-derived CDR1 and CDR2 are SGHDT and YYEEEE. The ends were cut back, 4 bases at V and 3 bases at J, with 11 bases in the middle. CDR3 bases: TGTGCCAGCAGCAGGGGACTCCTCTACGAGCAGTACTTC. It encodes CASSRGLLYEQYF. The full variable domain, its missing parts supplied by reference TRBV5-6 and TRBJ2-7, is DAGVTQSPTHLIKTRGQQVTLRCSPKSGHDTVSWYQQALGQGPQFIFQYYEEEERQRGNFPDRFSGHQFPNYSSELNVNALLLGDSALYLCASSRGLLYEQYFGPGTRLTVT.

The chain couples TRBV7-2 to TRBJ2-5, with D tentatively TRBD2 (6 bases). V gave up 5 bases and J gave up 2 bases, with 15 bases separating them. The CDR3 contains 15 residues. Germline CDR1 reads SGHTA; CDR2 reads FQGNSA. CDR3 in amino acids: CASSRPGLLQETQYF. Written as DNA, the CDR3 is TGTGCCAGCAGCCGACCGGGACTCCTACAAGAGACCCAGTACTTC.

The gene calls are TRBV7-2 and TRBJ2-7; 7 bases line up with TRBD1. CDR1 is SGHTA, CDR2 FQGNSA, per germline. The CDR3 loop spans 14 amino acids. Unmatched junction bases numbered 3, after V lost 4 bases and J lost 0 bases. Here the CDR3 reads CASSSGQVSYEQYF. The DNA of the CDR3 is TGTGCCAGCAGCTCCGGACAGGTCTCCTACGAGCAGTACTTC.

The chain is built from TRBV7-9 and TRBJ1-5; D uncertain. The CDR3 spans 15 residues. Trimming pared 5 bases from V and 1 base from J, leaving 12 bases between. Germline CDR1 and CDR2: SEHNR and FQNEAQ (reference sequence). Written as DNA, the CDR3 is TGTGCCAGCAGCCGGACCCCCCCCAGCAATCAGCCCCAGCATTTT. It translates to CASSRTPPSNQPQHF.

This clone occurred a few times. This chain links TRBV7-9 with TRBJ2-5, with 7 positions matching TRBD1. In germline, CDR1 is SEHNR, CDR2 FQNEAQ (reference sequence). This CDR3 contains 15 residues. The V segment lost 4 bases and the J segment 3 bases; nucleotides outside the gene matches: 8. The CDR3 spells CASSSTLDREETQYF. The CDR3 DNA follows: TGTGCCAGCAGCTCCACCCTCGACAGGGAAGAGACCCAGTACTTC.

The chain recombines TRBV9 with TRBJ2-5; the D gene is possibly TRBD1 (6 bases). The J call may be incorrect, as the DNA end agrees better with TRBJ2-7. This CDR3 has 13 amino acids. From germline, CDR1 is SGDLS and CDR2 YYNGEE. The CDR3 here is CASSAQGKDEQYF. The CDR3 DNA follows: TGTGCCAGCAGCGCACAGGGAAAGGACGAGCAGTACTTC.